The sequence of this T cell receptor (beta chain) was determined in a study of blood T cell repertoires in COVID-19. Authors' processing steps: Amplified reference gene primers provided the basis for estimating nucleated cell counts. Repertoires were generated with immunoSEQ multiplex PCR, while TCRdb's copy carries only in-frame clones and drops some. That table gives V, J and clone size, and the DNA gave D and trimming. This sample has under 350,000 clones, with under 90% found just once. Germline lookup yields CDR1 LGHNA and CDR2 YSLEER. Trimming cost V 0 bases and J 9 bases, with 9 bases left between them. The CDR3 runs 13 residues. This clone has only a few counts.

This sequence joins TRBV4-3 and TRBJ2-1; unclear D gene. The sequenced sample was peripheral blood. The TCR sequence derives from a woman in her forties or fifties who had recovered from COVID-19. The CDR3 DNA reads TGCGCCAGCAGCCAAGAGTACTATAGTGAGCAGTTCTTC. This gives the protein CASSQEYYSEQFF.